Listed below are T cell receptor beta chains from one sample, sequenced in a study of blood T cell repertoires in COVID-19. Measured with immunoSEQ multiplex PCR; TCRdb has only the in-frame clones, and not every one. Of some 2,200 clones in the sample, about nine tenths were seen once. Sequenced material: peripheral blood. All receptors come from a man between 65 and 85 years old with active COVID-19. Both conserved end residues are part of each CDR3. D genes are given only for firm matches.

v_call,d_call,j_call,cdr3_aa
TRBV30,-,TRBJ2-2,CAYPPDYTNTGELFF
TRBV10-3,-,TRBJ1-3,CAIRGVDGNTIYF
TRBV7-9,TRBD1,TRBJ1-2,CASSSGQGIGGYTF
TRBV7-2,-,TRBJ2-7,CASSVTSASYEQYF
TRBV27,TRBD2,TRBJ2-3,CASSPHLEGGFTDTQYF
TRBV10-3,-,TRBJ2-1,CAISYGTDNEQFF
TRBV12-2,-,TRBJ1-5,CASRLHFRDTPPQHF
TRBV6-5,-,TRBJ2-7,CASSPTRQEQYF
TRBV6-5,-,TRBJ1-4,CASSYSREEKLFF
TRBV2,-,TRBJ2-7,CASTGSYEQYF
TRBV29-1,TRBD2,TRBJ2-7,CSVEEGEGYEQYF
TRBV2,TRBD2,TRBJ2-7,CASSAGGLAISYEQYF
TRBV19,TRBD1,TRBJ2-1,CASTPDRTGYNEQFF
TRBV13,TRBD2,TRBJ2-7,CASSLAVGLAVSYEQYF
TRBV6-6,-,TRBJ1-3,CASSPSWAAPRGNTIYF
TRBV4-2,TRBD1,TRBJ2-2,CASSQDDRGPTGELFF
TRBV5-1,TRBD1,TRBJ1-1,CASSQQGGKTEAFF
TRBV7-3,-,TRBJ2-3,CASSTDRSTDTQYF
TRBV6-6,-,TRBJ1-1,CASSYPETGTEAFF
TRBV5-1,-,TRBJ1-3,CASSMGVSGNTIYF
TRBV7-6,-,TRBJ2-7,CASSQQIYEQYF
TRBV6-6,-,TRBJ2-7,CASSRGTAYEQYF
TRBV9,TRBD1,TRBJ1-2,CASSSRGNDYGYTF
TRBV15,-,TRBJ1-4,CATSRARITNEKLFF
TRBV7-6,TRBD2,TRBJ2-3,CASSSGLAGAIDTQYF
TRBV5-4,TRBD1,TRBJ1-3,CATQDRAGNTIYF
TRBV30,TRBD2,TRBJ2-1,CAWSARLAVISYNEQFF
TRBV10-3,-,TRBJ2-7,CAMRGSYEQYF
TRBV7-3,TRBD1,TRBJ2-2,CASSQGGAVTGELFF
TRBV4-1,TRBD2,TRBJ2-7,CASSQPTSGRFYEQYF
TRBV6-5,-,TRBJ2-5,CASNWGGGAKETQYF
TRBV29-1,TRBD1,TRBJ1-2,CSARQGTYGYTF
TRBV9,TRBD1,TRBJ1-1,CASSVVGGAGTEAFF
TRBV25-1,TRBD2,TRBJ2-5,CASSELAGYQETQYF
TRBV30,-,TRBJ2-3,CAWSPTRADTQYF
TRBV15,-,TRBJ2-1,CATSRGTGGRGEQFF
TRBV18,TRBD1,TRBJ1-3,CASSLFGTGVIGNTIYF